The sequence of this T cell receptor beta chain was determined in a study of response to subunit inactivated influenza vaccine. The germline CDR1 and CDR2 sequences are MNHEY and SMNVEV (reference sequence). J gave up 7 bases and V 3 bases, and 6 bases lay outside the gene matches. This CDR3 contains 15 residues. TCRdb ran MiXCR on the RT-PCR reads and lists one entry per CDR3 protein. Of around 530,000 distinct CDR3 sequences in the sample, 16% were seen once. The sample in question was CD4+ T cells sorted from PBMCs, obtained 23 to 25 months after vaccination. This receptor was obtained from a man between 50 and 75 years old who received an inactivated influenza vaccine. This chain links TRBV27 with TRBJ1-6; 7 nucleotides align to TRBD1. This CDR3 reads CASSLEGAWNSPLHF. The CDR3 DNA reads TGTGCCAGCAGTTTGGAGGGGGCTTGGAATTCACCCCTCCACTTT.